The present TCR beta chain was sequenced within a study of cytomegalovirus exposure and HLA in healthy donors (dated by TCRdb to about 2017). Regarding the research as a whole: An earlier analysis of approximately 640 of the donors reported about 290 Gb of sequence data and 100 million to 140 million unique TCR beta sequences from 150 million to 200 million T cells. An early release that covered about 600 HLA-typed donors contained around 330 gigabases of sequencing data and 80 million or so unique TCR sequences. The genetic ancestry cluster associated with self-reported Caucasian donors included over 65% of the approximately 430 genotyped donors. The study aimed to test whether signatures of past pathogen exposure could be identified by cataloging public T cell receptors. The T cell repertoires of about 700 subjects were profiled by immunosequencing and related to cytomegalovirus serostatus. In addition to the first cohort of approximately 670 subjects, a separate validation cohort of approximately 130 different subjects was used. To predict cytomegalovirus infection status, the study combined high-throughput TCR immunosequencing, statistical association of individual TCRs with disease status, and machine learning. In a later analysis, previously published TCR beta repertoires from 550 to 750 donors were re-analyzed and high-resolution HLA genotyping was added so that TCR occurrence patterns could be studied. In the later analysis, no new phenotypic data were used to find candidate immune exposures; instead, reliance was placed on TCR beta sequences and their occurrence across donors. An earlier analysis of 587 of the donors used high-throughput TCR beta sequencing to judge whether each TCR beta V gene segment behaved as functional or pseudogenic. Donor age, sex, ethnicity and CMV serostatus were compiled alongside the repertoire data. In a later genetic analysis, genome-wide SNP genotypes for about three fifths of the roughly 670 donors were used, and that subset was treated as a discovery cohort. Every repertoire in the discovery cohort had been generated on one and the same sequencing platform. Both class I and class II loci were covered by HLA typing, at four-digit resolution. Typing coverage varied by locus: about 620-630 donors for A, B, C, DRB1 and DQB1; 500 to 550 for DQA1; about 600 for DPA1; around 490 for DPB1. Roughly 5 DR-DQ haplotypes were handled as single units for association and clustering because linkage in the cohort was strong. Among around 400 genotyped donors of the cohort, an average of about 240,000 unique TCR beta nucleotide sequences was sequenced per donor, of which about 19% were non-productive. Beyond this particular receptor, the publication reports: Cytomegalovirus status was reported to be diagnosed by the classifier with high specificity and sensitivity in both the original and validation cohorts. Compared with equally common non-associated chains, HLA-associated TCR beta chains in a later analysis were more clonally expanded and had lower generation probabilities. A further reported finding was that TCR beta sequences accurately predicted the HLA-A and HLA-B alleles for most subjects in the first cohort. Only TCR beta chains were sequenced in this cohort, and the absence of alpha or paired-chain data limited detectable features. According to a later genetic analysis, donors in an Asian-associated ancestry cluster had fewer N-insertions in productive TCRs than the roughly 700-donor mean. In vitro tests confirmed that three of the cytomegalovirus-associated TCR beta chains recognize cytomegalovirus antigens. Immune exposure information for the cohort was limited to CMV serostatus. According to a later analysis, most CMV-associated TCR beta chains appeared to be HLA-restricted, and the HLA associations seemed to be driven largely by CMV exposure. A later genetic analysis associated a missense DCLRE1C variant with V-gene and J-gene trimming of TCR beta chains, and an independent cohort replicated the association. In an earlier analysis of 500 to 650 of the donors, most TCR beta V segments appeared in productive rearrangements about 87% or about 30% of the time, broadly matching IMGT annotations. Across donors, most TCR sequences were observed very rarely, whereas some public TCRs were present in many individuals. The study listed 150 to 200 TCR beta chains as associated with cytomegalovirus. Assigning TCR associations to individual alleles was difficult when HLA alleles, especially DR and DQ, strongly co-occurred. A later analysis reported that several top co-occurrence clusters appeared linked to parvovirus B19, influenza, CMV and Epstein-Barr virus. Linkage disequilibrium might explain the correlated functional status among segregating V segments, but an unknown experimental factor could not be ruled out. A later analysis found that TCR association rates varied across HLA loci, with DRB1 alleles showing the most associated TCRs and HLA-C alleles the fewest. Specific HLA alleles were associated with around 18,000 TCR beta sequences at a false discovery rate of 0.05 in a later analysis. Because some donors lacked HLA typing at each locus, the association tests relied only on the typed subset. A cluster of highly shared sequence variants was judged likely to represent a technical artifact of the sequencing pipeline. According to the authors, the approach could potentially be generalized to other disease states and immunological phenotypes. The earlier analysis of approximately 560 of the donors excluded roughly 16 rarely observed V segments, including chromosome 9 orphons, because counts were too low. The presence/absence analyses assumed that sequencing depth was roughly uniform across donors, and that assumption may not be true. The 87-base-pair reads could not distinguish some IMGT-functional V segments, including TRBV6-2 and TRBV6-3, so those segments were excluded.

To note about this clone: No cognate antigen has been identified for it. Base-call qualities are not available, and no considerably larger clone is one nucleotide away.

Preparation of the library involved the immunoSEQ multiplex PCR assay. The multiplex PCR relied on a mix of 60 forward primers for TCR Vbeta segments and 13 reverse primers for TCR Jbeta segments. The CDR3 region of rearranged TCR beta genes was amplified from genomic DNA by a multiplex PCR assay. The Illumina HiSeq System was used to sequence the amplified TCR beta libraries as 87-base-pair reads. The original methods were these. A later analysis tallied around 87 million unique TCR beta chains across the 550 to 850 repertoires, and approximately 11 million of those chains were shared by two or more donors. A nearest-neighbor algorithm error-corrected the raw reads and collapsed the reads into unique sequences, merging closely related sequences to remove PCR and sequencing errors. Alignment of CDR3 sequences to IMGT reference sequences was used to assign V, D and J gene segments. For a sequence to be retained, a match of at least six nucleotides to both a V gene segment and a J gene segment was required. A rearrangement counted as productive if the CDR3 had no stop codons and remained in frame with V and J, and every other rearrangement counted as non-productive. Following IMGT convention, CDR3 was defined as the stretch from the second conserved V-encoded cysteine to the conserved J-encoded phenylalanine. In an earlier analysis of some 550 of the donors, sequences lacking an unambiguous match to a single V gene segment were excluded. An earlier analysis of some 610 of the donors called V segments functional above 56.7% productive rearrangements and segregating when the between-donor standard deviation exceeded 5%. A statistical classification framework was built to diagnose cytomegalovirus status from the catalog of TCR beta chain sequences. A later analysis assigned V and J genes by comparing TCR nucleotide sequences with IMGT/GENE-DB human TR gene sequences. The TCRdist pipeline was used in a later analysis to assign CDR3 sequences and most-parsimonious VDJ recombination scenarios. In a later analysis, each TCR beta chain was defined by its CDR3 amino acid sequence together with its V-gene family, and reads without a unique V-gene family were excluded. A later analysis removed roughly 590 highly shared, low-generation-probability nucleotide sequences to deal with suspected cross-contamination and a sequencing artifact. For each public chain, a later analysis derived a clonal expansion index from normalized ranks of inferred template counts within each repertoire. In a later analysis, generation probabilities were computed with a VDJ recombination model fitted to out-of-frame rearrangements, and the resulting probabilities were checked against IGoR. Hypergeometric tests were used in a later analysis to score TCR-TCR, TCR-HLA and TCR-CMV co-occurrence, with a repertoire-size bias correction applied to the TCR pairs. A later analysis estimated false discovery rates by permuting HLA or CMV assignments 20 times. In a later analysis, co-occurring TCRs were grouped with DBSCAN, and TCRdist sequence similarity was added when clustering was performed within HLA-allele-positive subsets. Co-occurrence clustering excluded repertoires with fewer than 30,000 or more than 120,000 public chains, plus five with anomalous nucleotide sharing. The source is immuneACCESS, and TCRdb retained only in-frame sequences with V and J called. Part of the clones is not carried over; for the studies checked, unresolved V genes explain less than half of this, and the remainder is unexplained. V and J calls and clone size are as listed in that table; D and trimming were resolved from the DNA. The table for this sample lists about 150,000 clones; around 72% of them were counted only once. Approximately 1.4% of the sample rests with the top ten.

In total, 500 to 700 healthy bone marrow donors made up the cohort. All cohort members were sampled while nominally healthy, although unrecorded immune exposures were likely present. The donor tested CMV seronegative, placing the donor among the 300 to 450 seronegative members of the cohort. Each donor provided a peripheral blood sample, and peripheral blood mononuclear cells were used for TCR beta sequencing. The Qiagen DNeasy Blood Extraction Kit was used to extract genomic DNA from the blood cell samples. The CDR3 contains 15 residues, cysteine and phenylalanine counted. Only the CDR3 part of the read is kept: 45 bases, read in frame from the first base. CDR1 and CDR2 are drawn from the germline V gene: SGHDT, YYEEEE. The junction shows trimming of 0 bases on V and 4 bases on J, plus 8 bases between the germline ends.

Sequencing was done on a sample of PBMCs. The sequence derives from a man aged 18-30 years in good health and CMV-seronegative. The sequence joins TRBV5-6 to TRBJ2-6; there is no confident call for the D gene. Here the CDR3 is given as CASSLVEAGANVLTF. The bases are TGTGCCAGCAGCTTGGTAGAGGCGGGGGCCAACGTCCTGACTTTC.